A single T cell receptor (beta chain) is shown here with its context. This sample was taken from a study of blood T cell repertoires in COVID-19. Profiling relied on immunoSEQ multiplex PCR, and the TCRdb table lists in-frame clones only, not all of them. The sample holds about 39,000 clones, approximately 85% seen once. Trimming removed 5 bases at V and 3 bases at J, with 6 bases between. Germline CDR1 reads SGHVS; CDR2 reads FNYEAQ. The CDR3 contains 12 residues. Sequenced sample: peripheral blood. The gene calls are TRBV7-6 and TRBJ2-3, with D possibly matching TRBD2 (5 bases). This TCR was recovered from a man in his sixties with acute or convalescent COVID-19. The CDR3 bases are TGTGCCAGCAGCACTAGTACAGATACGCAGTATTTT. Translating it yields CASSTSTDTQYF.